This T cell receptor beta chain comes out of a study of T cell responses to AZD1222 COVID-19 vaccine. Germline V gene data show CDR1 as SNHLY and CDR2 as FYNNEI. With 7 bases removed from V and 2 bases from J, the gap between germline ends came to 14 bases. The CDR3 totals 14 residues. The table came from immunoSEQ multiplex PCR; TCRdb's copy has only in-frame clones and leaves some out. The table records over 85,000 clones, 94% of them present only once. This TCR came from an adult who received the AZD1222 COVID-19 vaccine. This specimen consisted of peripheral blood, obtained 28 days after the second AZD1222 dose. The chain couples TRBV2 to TRBJ1-1, with D maybe TRBD1 (5 bases). The CDR3 DNA follows: TGTGCCAGCATGTGGCAGGGAGGAAACACTGAAGCTTTCTTT. Its translation: CASMWQGGNTEAFF.